This T cell receptor beta chain was obtained from a study of PD-L1 blockade in urothelial cancer. About the study: Blood was subjected to analysis at 3 weeks (second dose) and 6 weeks following treatment start.

Profiling relied on immunoSEQ multiplex PCR, and the TCRdb table lists in-frame clones only, not all of them. The repertoire holds roughly 50,000 clones, with roughly 80% as singletons. V gave up 4 bases and J gave up 0 bases, with 7 bases separating them. The germline CDR1 and CDR2 sequences are SGHKS and YYEKEE (reference sequence). The CDR3 loop spans 13 amino acids. Regarding time point: peripheral blood 6 weeks after treatment start. The study enrolled patients with locally advanced or metastatic urothelial carcinoma. The rearrangement joins TRBV5-5 to TRBJ2-5; no definite D call. The receptor's source is a man in his 70s with urothelial cancer. Material: PBMCs, obtained around atezolizumab (anti-PD-L1) treatment. The DNA of the CDR3 is TGTGCCAGCAGCGGCCGGGACCAAGAGACCCAGTACTTC. Its translation is CASSGRDQETQYF.